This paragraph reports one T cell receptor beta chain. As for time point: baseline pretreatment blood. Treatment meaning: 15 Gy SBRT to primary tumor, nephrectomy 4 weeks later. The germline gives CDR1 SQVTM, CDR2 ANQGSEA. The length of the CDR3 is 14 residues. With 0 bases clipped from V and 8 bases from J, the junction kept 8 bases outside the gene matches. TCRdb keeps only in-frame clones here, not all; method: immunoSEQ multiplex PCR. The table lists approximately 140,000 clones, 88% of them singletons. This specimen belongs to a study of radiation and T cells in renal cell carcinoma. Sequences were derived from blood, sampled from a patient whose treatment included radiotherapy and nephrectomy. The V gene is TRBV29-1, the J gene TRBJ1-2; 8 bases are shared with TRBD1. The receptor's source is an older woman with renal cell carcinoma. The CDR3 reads CSVEEGQVTGGYTF. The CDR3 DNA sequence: TGCAGCGTTGAAGAGGGACAGGTGACGGGAGGCTACACCTTC.